This entry is about one T cell receptor (beta chain). The antigen remains unidentified. The sample comes from a study of siplizumab effects on memory and regulatory T cells. The repertoire was sequenced with immunoSEQ multiplex PCR; TCRdb's copy has only in-frame clones and lacks some. In the table there are more than 75,000 clones, approximately 93% of which are singletons. Study conclusions and caveats: Treg origin accounted for an average of roughly 65% of mappable alloreactive CD4+ clones with siplizumab and 26.9% in controls. Unstimulated subsets captured only a minor fraction of alloreactive clones. The diversity of naive T cells seemed greater than that of memory cells, and their alloresponse contribution seemed major.

The CDR3 sequence is 17 residues long. The V gene lost 5 bases and the J gene lost 4 bases, with 21 bases spanning the gap. Germline CDR1 SEHNR, CDR2 FQNEAQ (reference sequence). The clonotype comes from a human donor in good health. The sample taken for sequencing was CD8+ T cells sorted from blood. This rearrangement joins TRBV7-9 to TRBJ2-1; a weak D match, TRBD2 (6 bases). CDR3 protein: CASSPRLGKTPYNEQFF. The CDR3 bases are TGTGCCAGCAGCCCAAGACTAGGGAAGACACCTTACAATGAGCAGTTCTTC.